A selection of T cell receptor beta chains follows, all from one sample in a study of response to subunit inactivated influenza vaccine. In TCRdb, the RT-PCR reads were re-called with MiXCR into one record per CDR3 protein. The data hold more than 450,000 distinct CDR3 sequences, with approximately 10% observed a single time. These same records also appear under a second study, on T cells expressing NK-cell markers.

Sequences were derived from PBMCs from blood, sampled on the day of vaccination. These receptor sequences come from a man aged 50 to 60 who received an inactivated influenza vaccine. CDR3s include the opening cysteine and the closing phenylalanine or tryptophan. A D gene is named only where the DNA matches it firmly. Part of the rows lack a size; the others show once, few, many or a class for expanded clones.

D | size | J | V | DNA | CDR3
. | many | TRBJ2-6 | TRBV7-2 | TGTGCCAGCAGCTTTAGGAGCTCTGGGGCCAACGTCCTGACTTTC | CASSFRSSGANVLTF
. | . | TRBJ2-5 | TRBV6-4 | TGTGCCAGCAGTGACGTTGTTGGACCGACTTACCAAGAGACCCAGTACTTC | CASSDVVGPTYQETQYF
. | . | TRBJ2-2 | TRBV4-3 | TGCGCCAGCAGCCAAGAGTGGGACACAACTATTGGCGGGGAGCTGTTTTTT | CASSQEWDTTIGGELFF
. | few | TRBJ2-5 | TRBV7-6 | TGTGCCAGCAGCGGAGGGACTTTGGAGACCCAGTACTTC | CASSGGTLETQYF
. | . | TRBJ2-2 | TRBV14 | TGTGCCAGCAGCCAAGATCCAGACACCGGGGAGCTGTTTTTT | CASSQDPDTGELFF
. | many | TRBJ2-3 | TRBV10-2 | TGCGCCAGCAGTGAGGGAGGTTCCACAGATACGCAGTATTTT | CASSEGGSTDTQYF
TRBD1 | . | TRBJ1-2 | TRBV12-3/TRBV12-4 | TGTGCCAGCAGCCAGACAGGGGGCCTCTACACCTTC | CASSQTGGLYTF
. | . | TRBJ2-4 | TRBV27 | TGTGCCTTCTGTTTATGGCGGGGCGAGCTAGCCAAAAACATTCAGTACTTC | CAFCLWRGELAKNIQYF
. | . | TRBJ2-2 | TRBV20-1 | TGCAGTGCTAGAGACAGTGGCCTGAAGCTGTTTTTT | CSARDSGLKLFF
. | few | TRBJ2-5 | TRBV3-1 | TGTGCCAGCAGCCAAGAAGGTCGGGGGATTTATGGGACCCAGTACTTC | CASSQEGRGIYGTQYF
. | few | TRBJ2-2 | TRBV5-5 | TGTGCCAGCAGGTGGCACACCGGGGAGCTGTTTTTT | CASRWHTGELFF
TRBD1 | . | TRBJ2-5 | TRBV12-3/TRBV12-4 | TGTGCCAGCAGCGAAACGGGACAGCAAGAGACCCAGTACTTC | CASSETGQQETQYF
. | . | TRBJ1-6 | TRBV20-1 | TGCAGTGCTAGAGTCCCGATCGGAGGGTATTCACCCCTCCACTTT | CSARVPIGGYSPLHF
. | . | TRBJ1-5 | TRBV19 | TGTGCCAGTAGTATCTACCAGTCGTCCCAGCATTTT | CASSIYQSSQHF
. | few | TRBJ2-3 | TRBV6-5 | TGTGCCAGCAGTTACTTTTCGGGGTCTAGCACAGATACGCAGTATTTT | CASSYFSGSSTDTQYF
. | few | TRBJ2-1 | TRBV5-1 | TGCGCCAGCAGCTTGGCCACTTGGGATGAGCAGTTCTTC | CASSLATWDEQFF
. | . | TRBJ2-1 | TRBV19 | TGTGCCAGTAGTATAGGAAGCGTCCACAATGAGCAGTTCTTC | CASSIGSVHNEQFF
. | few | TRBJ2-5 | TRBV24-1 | TGTGCCACCAGTGATGCAACCCTAAAGACCCAGTACTTC | CATSDATLKTQYF